Each of the 2 T cell receptor beta chains below was sequenced from the same sample in a study of CD8 T cells in ankylosing spondylitis. One entry per CDR3 protein, called by TCRdb with MiXCR from the 5' RACE reads. Of about 130,000 distinct CDR3 sequences listed, about a tenth were seen once; the top ten hold 3.3%. The sequenced material came from blood, either unsorted or a sorted T cell fraction (not recorded which). Receptors originate from a male donor with ankylosing spondylitis or in good health (not recorded which).

This clonotype came up many times. The chain combines TRBV5-5 with TRBJ2-5, with D possibly TRBD1 on 5 matching bases. The CDR3 loop spans 16 amino acids. CDR1 is SGHKS and CDR2 is YYEKEE in the germline V gene (reference sequence). V lost 0 bases and J lost 4, with 16 bases in between. Here the CDR3 reads CASSLGRTTAAETQYF. DNA of the CDR3: TGTGCCAGCAGCTTGGGGCGGACAACCGCGGCAGAGACCCAGTACTTC.

This clonotype has a count of ten or more. This chain links TRBV11-1 with TRBJ2-5, with D possibly being TRBD1 or TRBD2 (5 bases each). Trimming removed 5 bases from V and 2 bases from J, with 15 bases in between. The germline CDR1 and CDR2 sequences are SGHAT and FQDESV (reference sequence). This CDR3 contains 15 residues. DNA for the CDR3: TGTGCCAGCAGCCTAACAGGTGGACTGCAAGAGACCCAGTACTTC. Translation gives CASSLTGGLQETQYF. Filled out from reference TRBV11-1 and TRBJ2-5, the complete variable domain reads EAEVAQSPRYKITEKSQAVAFWCDPISGHATLYWYRQILGQGPELLVQFQDESVVDDSQLPKDRFSAERLKGVDSTLKIQPAELGDSAMYLCASSLTGGLQETQYFGPGTRLLVL.